Below, one TCR beta chain is given with its context. This sample is part of a study of blood T cell repertoires in COVID-19. Sequencing used immunoSEQ multiplex PCR; TCRdb keeps in-frame clones, though not all of them. The sample has about 140,000 clones; about nine tenths are singletons. V was shortened by 5 bases and J by 6 bases, with 16 bases between the two germline ends. Germline-derived CDR1 and CDR2 are SGHAT and FQNNGV. The length of the CDR3 is 15 residues. This TCR derives from a man aged 45 to 65 with active or convalescent COVID-19. The sample comprised peripheral blood. The chain couples TRBV11-2 to TRBJ1-4; tentatively, D is TRBD1 (6 bases). CDR3 nucleotide sequence: TGTGCCAGCAGCCCCGTGGACAGTCCGTATGAAAAACTGTTTTTT. This translates into CASSPVDSPYEKLFF.